Each of the 20 T cell receptor beta chains below was sequenced from the same sample in a study of blood T cell repertoires in COVID-19. Produced via immunoSEQ multiplex PCR; TCRdb's table is partial and in-frame only. Among some 200,000 clones, around four fifths were seen once, and the ten largest hold approximately 8%. The sample consisted of peripheral blood. The origin of the receptors is a woman in her forties or fifties with active or convalescent COVID-19.

The rearrangement uses TRBV9 and TRBJ2-5; TRBD2 matches at 10 bases. V lost 4 bases and J lost 5; bases outside the gene matches: 11. The CDR3 is 16 residues long. CDR1 and CDR2 (germline): SGDLS, YYNGEE. This CDR3 is CASSQPGAAGGETQYF. The CDR3 DNA follows: TGTGCCAGCAGCCAACCAGGGGCAGCGGGAGGGGAGACCCAGTACTTC.

The gene calls are TRBV5-5 and TRBJ1-5, with D hard to call. The V gene lost 0 bases and the J gene lost 6 bases, with 19 bases spanning the gap. Germline CDR1 SGHKS, CDR2 YYEKEE (reference sequence). The CDR3 is made up of 17 amino acids. The CDR3 sequence is CASSLESPASSGQPQHF. CDR3 coding DNA: TGTGCCAGCAGCTTGGAATCCCCAGCGTCCAGCGGTCAGCCCCAGCATTTT.

The rearrangement joins TRBV2 to TRBJ2-5, with TRBD2 identical over 12 bases. Germline CDR1 SNHLY, CDR2 FYNNEI. This CDR3 is 16 amino acids long. The ends lost 6 bases at V and 1 base at J; junction bases unmatched: 6. CDR3 amino acids: CASSTGLAGIQETQYF. In DNA form, the CDR3 reads TGTGCCAGCAGCACAGGACTAGCGGGGATCCAAGAGACCCAGTACTTC.

The J gene is TRBJ1-6, the V gene TRBV5-1; 8 bases fit TRBD1. This CDR3 has 14 residues. J was trimmed by 8 bases and V by 6 bases; bases with no gene match: 7. In germline, CDR1 is SGHRS, CDR2 YFSETQ. The CDR3 nucleotides read TGCGCCAGCACCCCGACAGGGGAGGATTCACCCCTCCACTTT. Encoded protein: CASTPTGEDSPLHF. Full variable domain (rest looked up from reference TRBV5-1 and TRBJ1-6): KAGVTQTPRYLIKTRGQQVTLSCSPISGHRSVSWYQQTPGQGLQFLFEYFSETQRNKGNFPGRFSGRQFSNSRSEMNVSTLELGDSALYLCASTPTGEDSPLHFGNGTRLTVT.

The gene calls are TRBV14 and TRBJ2-1; 11 bases agree with TRBD2. Losses at the gene ends were 1 base for V and 3 bases for J; bases not matched to a gene: 11. Germline CDR1 SGHDN, CDR2 FVKESK. This CDR3 contains 19 residues. The CDR3 sequence is CASSQAPWTSGLDYNEQFF. Written as DNA, the CDR3 is TGTGCCAGCAGCCAAGCTCCCTGGACTAGCGGGTTGGACTACAATGAGCAGTTCTTC.

This chain connects TRBV7-9 to TRBJ2-7, with a possible D match to TRBD1 (5 bases). This CDR3 contains 12 residues. Trimming left V 5 bases short and J 3 bases short, with 8 bases between. Germline values: CDR1 SEHNR, CDR2 FQNEAQ (reference sequence). This CDR3 is CASSGQGYEQYF. Written as DNA, the CDR3 is TGTGCCAGCAGCGGTCAGGGCTACGAGCAGTACTTC.

This clone came up once. J is TRBJ1-5 and V is TRBV2; D might be TRBD1 (5 bases). The V gene lost 0 bases and the J gene lost 7 bases, with 13 bases spanning the gap. The CDR3 is made up of 15 amino acids. Looked up from germline, CDR1 is SNHLY and CDR2 is FYNNEI. The CDR3: CASSEAGQGVQPQHF. In DNA, the CDR3 is TGTGCCAGCAGTGAAGCGGGGCAGGGTGTGCAGCCCCAGCATTTT.

J is TRBJ2-5 and V is TRBV5-4; D perhaps matches TRBD1 (6 bases). With 0 bases removed from V and 4 bases from J, the gap between germline ends came to 10 bases. There are 14 residues in the CDR3. Germline loops: CDR1 SGHNT, CDR2 YYREEE (reference sequence). CDR3 sequence: CASSLGGRGETQYF. The CDR3 region has the DNA TGTGCCAGCAGCTTGGGGGGCAGGGGAGAGACCCAGTACTTC.

This clone came up once. The genes are TRBV7-9 and TRBJ1-6; D gene uncertain. Germline V gene sequence: CDR1 SEHNR, CDR2 FQNEAQ (reference sequence). The length of the CDR3 is 14 residues. The germline V and J ends were trimmed by 11 bases and 4 bases, with 15 bases remaining between them. CDR3 amino acids: CALTGGNYNSPLHF. Written as DNA, the CDR3 is TGTGCCCTAACGGGAGGGAATTATAATTCACCCCTCCACTTT. Drawing the rest from reference TRBV7-9 and TRBJ1-6, the complete variable domain is DTGVSQNPRHKITKRGQNVTFRCDPISEHNRLYWYRQTLGQGPEFLTYFQNEAQLEKSRLLSDRFSAERPKGSFSTLEIQRTEQGDSAMYLCALTGGNYNSPLHFGNGTRLTVT.

The V call is TRBV19, the J call TRBJ2-1; 8 bases match TRBD2. Germline V gene data show CDR1 as LNHDA and CDR2 as SQIVND (reference sequence). CDR3 length: 15 amino acids. Trimming removed 5 bases from V and 1 base from J; junction bases left unmatched: 4. DNA for the CDR3: TGTGCCAGTAGTTATAGCGGGGCTTCCTACAATGAGCAGTTCTTC. Protein sequence: CASSYSGASYNEQFF.

Only a few counts were recorded for this clone. The chain uses TRBV5-1 and TRBJ1-2; TRBD1 agrees at 7 bases. Trimming at V came to 0 bases and at J to 4 bases, leaving 6 bases not matched to a gene. CDR3 size: 15 residues. Germline CDR1 and CDR2: SGHRS and YFSETQ. The CDR3 sequence: CASSLGYRGLYGYTF. CDR3 DNA sequence: TGCGCCAGCAGCTTGGGCTATAGGGGGCTCTATGGCTACACCTTC.

This sequence joins TRBV10-3 and TRBJ1-1; a weak D match, TRBD1 (5 bases). The V and J ends lost 4 bases and 11 bases respectively, with 14 bases between them. This CDR3 comprises 12 residues. Germline assignment: CDR1 ENHRY and CDR2 SYGVKD. CDR3 sequence: CAISGQVPGAFF. Here the CDR3 DNA reads TGTGCCATCAGTGGTCAGGTTCCAGGGGCTTTCTTT.

The rearrangement joins TRBV10-3 to TRBJ2-7, with 10 bases that match TRBD1. The trim removed 0 bases at V and 1 base at J, leaving 6 bases unmatched. The CDR3 has 17 amino acids. CDR1 ENHRY and CDR2 SYGVKD come from the germline V gene. The CDR3 DNA sequence: TGTGCCATCAGTGAGTCGGGCCGGGACAGGGGTTCCTACGAGCAGTACTTC. Its translation is CAISESGRDRGSYEQYF.

The V call is TRBV6-2 or TRBV6-3, the J call TRBJ2-1, with D possibly matching TRBD2 (5 bases). V shed 3 bases and J shed 9 bases, with 15 bases lying between them. The CDR3 extends over 14 amino acids. CDR1 MNHEY and CDR2 SVGEGT come from the germline V gene. CDR3 DNA sequence: TGTGCCAGCAGTTATGTGGACTCTGGATTTGAGCAGTTCTTC. Translated, it gives CASSYVDSGFEQFF.

The V and J genes are TRBV29-1 and TRBJ1-1; D possibly corresponds to TRBD1 (6 bases). The germline V gene encodes CDR1 SQVTM and CDR2 ANQGSEA. V dropped 2 bases and J dropped 1 base, with 14 bases sitting between them. The CDR3 spans 15 residues. The CDR3 loop is CSVELLPGENTEAFF. The CDR3 coding sequence is TGCAGCGTTGAACTATTGCCAGGGGAGAACACTGAAGCTTTCTTT.

The chain links TRBV5-1 to TRBJ2-3, with D tentatively TRBD1 (7 bases). V was cut by 7 bases and J by 2 bases, with 17 bases left in between. This CDR3 contains 15 residues. CDR1 SGHRS and CDR2 YFSETQ come from the germline V gene. In nucleotides, the CDR3 is TGCGCCAGCGCCCTCCAGGGGGGACCCACAGATACGCAGTATTTT. Its protein is CASALQGGPTDTQYF.

The chain recombines TRBV5-1 with TRBJ1-5; no clear D gene. From germline, CDR1 is SGHRS and CDR2 YFSETQ. The CDR3 runs 16 residues. V was trimmed by 7 bases and J by 0 bases, leaving 17 bases between them. The CDR3 region has the DNA TGCGCCAGCCTTTCGGTGGACGGGAATAGCAATCAGCCCCAGCATTTT. The encoded protein is CASLSVDGNSNQPQHF.

The chain couples TRBV19 to TRBJ1-2, with 9 bases aligning to TRBD1. This CDR3 is 12 amino acids long. The germline V gene has CDR1 LNHDA and CDR2 SQIVND (reference sequence). V was pared by 10 bases and J by 4 bases, with 4 bases of the junction left unmatched. CDR3 DNA: TGTGCCACCCGGACAGGGGCCTATGGCTACACCTTC. Residues: CATRTGAYGYTF.

This chain uses TRBV14 with TRBJ1-2, with 9 positions matching TRBD1. Germline lookup yields CDR1 SGHDN and CDR2 FVKESK. J lost 7 bases, V lost 1 base, and 7 bases had no gene match. The CDR3 runs to 15 residues. The CDR3 DNA sequence: TGTGCCAGCAGCCAAGTTTCCGACAGGGGGGTTGGCTACACCTTC. Translation gives CASSQVSDRGVGYTF.

The CDR3: CASSFRDSPLHF. The CDR3 nucleotides are TGTGCCAGCAGCTTCAGGGATTCACCCCTCCACTTT. The chain has TRBV5-6 and TRBJ1-6, with D maybe TRBD1 (5 bases). CDR3 length: 12 amino acids. Germline assignment: CDR1 SGHDT and CDR2 YYEEEE. Trimming took off 2 bases at V and 8 bases at J, with 5 bases between the two ends.